The clone carrying this TCR beta chain was observed many times. Its matching antigen is unknown. These data belong to a study of response to subunit inactivated influenza vaccine. Trimming left V 1 base short and J 4 bases short, with 12 bases between. The germline CDR1 and CDR2 sequences are KGHDR and SFDVKD. The CDR3 is 15 residues long. TCRdb reprocessed the RT-PCR reads with MiXCR, giving one entry per CDR3 protein. The table lists 650,000 to 700,000 distinct CDR3 sequences, around 16% of them singletons. Findings and limits, study-wide: A suggestion made by the authors is that each seasonal influenza vaccination recruits few new T cells.

The chain carries TRBV24-1 and TRBJ2-5, with a possible D match to TRBD2 (7 bases). The receptor's source is a man in his fifties who received an inactivated influenza vaccine. Material: PBMCs from blood, obtained 12 days after vaccination. The CDR3: CATSDFRGASETQYF. The CDR3 nucleotides read TGTGCCACCAGTGATTTTCGGGGGGCCTCAGAGACCCAGTACTTC.